This TCR beta chain was identified in a study of blood T cell repertoires in COVID-19. Generated by immunoSEQ multiplex PCR, the TCRdb table keeps only in-frame clones and is missing some. The sample lists 150,000 to 200,000 clones; 80% to 90% were seen once. The V segment lost 5 bases and the J segment 8 bases; nucleotides outside the gene matches: 4. Germline-derived CDR1 and CDR2 are LNHDA and SQIVND (reference sequence). This CDR3 spans 12 amino acids. This sequence originates from a woman of 80 years or more with acute or convalescent COVID-19. The sample was peripheral blood. The chain carries TRBV19 and TRBJ1-2; 8 nucleotides line up with TRBD1. CDR3 loop: CASSVRGRGYTF. In nucleotides, the CDR3 is TGTGCCAGTAGTGTCAGGGGGCGAGGCTACACCTTC. The complete variable domain, with remaining parts taken from reference TRBV19 and TRBJ1-2, reads DGGITQSPKYLFRKEGQNVTLSCEQNLNHDAMYWYRQDPGQGLRLIYYSQIVNDFQKGDIAEGYSVSREKKESFPLTVTSAQKNPTAFYLCASSVRGRGYTFGSGTRLTVV.